The 4 T cell receptor beta chains below all came from one sample that was sequenced in a study of radiation and T cells in renal cell carcinoma. The assay was immunoSEQ multiplex PCR, and TCRdb's table has in-frame clones only and misses some. The sample has around 140,000 clones; about 88% are singletons. As for time point: baseline pretreatment blood. Treatment meaning: 15 Gy SBRT to primary tumor, nephrectomy 4 weeks later. The sample here was blood, taken from a patient whose treatment included radiotherapy and nephrectomy. The receptor source for this set is a woman in her 70s with renal cell carcinoma.

V and J are TRBV5-6 and TRBJ1-2; D is perhaps TRBD1 (6 bases). Looked up from germline, CDR1 is SGHDT and CDR2 is YYEEEE. V gave up 3 bases and J gave up 8 bases, with 11 bases separating them. The CDR3 runs to 12 residues. CDR3 in amino acids: CASSWTAVGYTF. The CDR3 DNA is TGTGCCAGCAGCTGGACAGCTGTCGGCTACACCTTC.

V usage is TRBV28 and J usage is TRBJ1-4; 9 bases line up with TRBD1. From germline, CDR1 is MDHEN and CDR2 SYDVKM. This CDR3 has 15 amino acids. V shed 6 bases and J 6 bases; nucleotides not matched to a gene: 8. CDR3 nucleotide sequence: TGTGCCAGCAGCACTCCGGGACAGGGATATGAAAAACTGTTTTTT. Translating it yields CASSTPGQGYEKLFF.

This chain uses TRBV4-1 with TRBJ2-1, with 9 bases fitting TRBD2. V shed 5 bases and J 8 bases; nucleotides not matched to a gene: 10. CDR3 size: 15 residues. Germline CDR1 is MGHRA and CDR2 is YSYEKL. The chain's CDR3 is CASSALAGARDEQFF. CDR3 in DNA: TGCGCCAGCAGCGCTTTAGCGGGGGCCAGGGATGAGCAGTTCTTC.

This chain joins TRBV9 and TRBJ1-1; D perhaps matches TRBD1 (5 bases). Per germline, CDR1 SGDLS and CDR2 YYNGEE. The V end lost 0 bases, the J end lost 7 bases, and 13 bases lay between the germline ends. This CDR3 region has 14 residues. The CDR3: CASSVVSAGSEAFF. CDR3 DNA: TGTGCCAGCAGCGTAGTATCGGCAGGGAGTGAAGCTTTCTTT. Filled out from reference TRBV9 and TRBJ1-1, the complete variable domain reads DSGVTQTPKHLITATGQRVTLRCSPRSGDLSVYWYQQSLDQGLQFLIQYYNGEERAKGNILERFSAQQFPDLHSELNLSSLELGDSALYFCASSVVSAGSEAFFGQGTRLTVV.